Here is one T cell receptor beta chain with its context. What it binds is unknown. The use of a sample-barcoded 5' primer and a J-beta primer mix characterized a second PCR of 7 to 11 cycles. TCRdb analysed the 5' RACE reads with MiXCR anew, one entry per CDR3 protein. The data hold 1,500,000 or so distinct CDR3 sequences, with around 59% observed a single time. The data were taken from a study of blood T cells in healthy people across ages. Study-wide context: When template switching was applied, about one barcoded beta molecule was captured per two T cells.

The CDR3 totals 12 residues. The V gene lost 2 bases and the J gene lost 4 bases, with 5 bases spanning the gap. The V gene's germline CDR1 is SNHLY and CDR2 FYNNEI. Findings and caveats of the study: Per million T cells, TCR beta diversity dropped roughly linearly as age increased.

The TCR comes from a man in his late teens or twenties in good health. The specimen sequenced was blood. This chain uses TRBV2 with TRBJ2-5; D is unclear. CDR3 nucleotide sequence: TGTGCCAGCAGTGAAATGCCAGAGACCCAGTACTTC. This encodes CASSEMPETQYF.